This record looks at one TCR beta chain sequence and its context. The record originates from a study of blood T cell repertoires in COVID-19. Looked up from germline, CDR1 is LNHNV and CDR2 is YYDKDF (reference sequence). The CDR3 is 15 amino acids. V trimming: 8 bases; J trimming: 1 base; junction bases outside the gene matches: 10. This table comes from immunoSEQ multiplex PCR, and its TCRdb copy is limited to in-frame clones, with some not included. The sample holds over 200,000 clones; roughly 90% are singletons and the top ten take over 1.5%. The source material was peripheral blood. The receptor was derived from a middle-aged man with active or convalescent COVID-19. The gene calls are TRBV15 and TRBJ2-7, with 8 bases matching TRBD1. Written as DNA, the CDR3 is TGTGCCACCTCTCCAGGACAGGGTGGGTCCTACGAGCAGTACTTC. As protein: CATSPGQGGSYEQYF.